The entry below gives a single TCR beta chain sequence along with its context. Method: immunoSEQ multiplex PCR; TCRdb's copy keeps in-frame clones and lacks some. The sample has 350,000 to 400,000 clones; 88% are singletons. The sample originates from a study of Ad26.COV2.S vaccination and SARS-CoV-2 variants. Overall study context: Donor participated within the Ad26.COV2.S arm of the COV1001 trial. The authors gave Ad26.COV2.S intramuscularly, either once or twice 56 days apart.

Treatment in this sample: roughly 20 received Ad26.COV2.S at low or high dose, single or two shots; about 5 received placebo; per-sample allocation not given. The investigators took samples on day 63 after the first vaccine or placebo injection. CDR1 and CDR2 (germline): MNHNS, SASEGT. The CDR3 contains 13 residues. With V trimmed by 2 bases and J by 7 bases, 4 bases remained unmatched. The chain joins TRBV6-1 to TRBJ1-1, with 7 bases lining up with TRBD1. Sequenced material: peripheral blood, taken in a trial of Ad26.COV2.S vaccine versus placebo. The source is a person aged 18-60 years who received the Ad26.COV2.S COVID-19 vaccine or a placebo. The chain's CDR3 is CASSEKGANEAFF. The CDR3 DNA follows: TGTGCCAGCAGTGAAAAGGGGGCTAATGAAGCTTTCTTT.